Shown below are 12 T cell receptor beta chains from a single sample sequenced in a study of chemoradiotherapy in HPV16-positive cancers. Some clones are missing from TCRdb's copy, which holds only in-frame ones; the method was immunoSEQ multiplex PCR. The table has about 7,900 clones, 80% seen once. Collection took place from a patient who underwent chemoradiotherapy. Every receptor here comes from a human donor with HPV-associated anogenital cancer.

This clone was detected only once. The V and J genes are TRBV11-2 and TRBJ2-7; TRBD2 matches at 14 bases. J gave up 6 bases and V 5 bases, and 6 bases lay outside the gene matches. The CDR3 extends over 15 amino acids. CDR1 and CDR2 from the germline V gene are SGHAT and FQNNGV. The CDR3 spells CASSTTSGGAGEQYF. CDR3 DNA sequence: TGTGCCAGCAGCACGACTAGCGGGGGGGCGGGCGAGCAGTACTTC.

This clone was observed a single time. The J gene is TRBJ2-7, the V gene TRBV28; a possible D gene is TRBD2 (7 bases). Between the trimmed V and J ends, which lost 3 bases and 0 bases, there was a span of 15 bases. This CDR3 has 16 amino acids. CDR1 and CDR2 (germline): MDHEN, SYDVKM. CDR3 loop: CASSLGGAGDSYEQYF. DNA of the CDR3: TGTGCCAGCAGTTTGGGAGGGGCAGGGGACTCCTACGAGCAGTACTTC.

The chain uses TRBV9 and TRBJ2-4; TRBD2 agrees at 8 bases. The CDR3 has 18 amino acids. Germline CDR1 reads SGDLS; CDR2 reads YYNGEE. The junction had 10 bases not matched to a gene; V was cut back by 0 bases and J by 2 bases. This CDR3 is CASSVGVSGRGSKNIQYF. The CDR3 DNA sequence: TGTGCCAGCAGCGTAGGGGTGAGCGGGAGAGGTTCCAAAAACATTCAGTACTTC.

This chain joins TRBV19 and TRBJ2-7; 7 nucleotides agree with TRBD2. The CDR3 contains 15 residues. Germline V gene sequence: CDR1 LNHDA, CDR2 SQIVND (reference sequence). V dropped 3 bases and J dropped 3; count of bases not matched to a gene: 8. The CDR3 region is CASSIGPGGHYEQYF. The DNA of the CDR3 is TGTGCCAGTAGTATCGGCCCGGGAGGACACTACGAGCAGTACTTC.

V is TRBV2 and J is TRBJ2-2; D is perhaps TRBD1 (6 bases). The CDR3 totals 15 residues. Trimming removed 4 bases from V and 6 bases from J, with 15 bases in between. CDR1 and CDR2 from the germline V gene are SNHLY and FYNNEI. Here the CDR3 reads CASSGAGVGSGELFF. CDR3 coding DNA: TGTGCCAGCAGTGGCGCAGGGGTCGGTTCCGGGGAGCTGTTTTTT.

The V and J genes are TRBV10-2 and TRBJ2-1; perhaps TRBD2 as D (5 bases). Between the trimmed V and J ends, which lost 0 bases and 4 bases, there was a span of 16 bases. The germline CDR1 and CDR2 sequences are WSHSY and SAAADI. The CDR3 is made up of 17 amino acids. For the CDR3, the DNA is TGCGCCAGCAGTGAGTCGGGCCCCTTAGGCGGGTACAATGAGCAGTTCTTC. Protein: CASSESGPLGGYNEQFF.

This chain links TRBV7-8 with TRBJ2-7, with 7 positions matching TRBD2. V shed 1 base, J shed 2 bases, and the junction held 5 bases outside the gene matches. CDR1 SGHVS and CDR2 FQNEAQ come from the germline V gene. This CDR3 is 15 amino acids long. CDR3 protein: CASSLDGRFAYEQYF. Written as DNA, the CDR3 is TGTGCCAGCAGCTTAGACGGGAGGTTCGCCTACGAGCAGTACTTC.

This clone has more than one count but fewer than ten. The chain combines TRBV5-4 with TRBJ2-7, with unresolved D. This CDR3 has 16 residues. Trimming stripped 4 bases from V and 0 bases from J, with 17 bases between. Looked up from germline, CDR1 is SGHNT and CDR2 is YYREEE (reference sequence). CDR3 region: CASSHTGFWGSYEQYF. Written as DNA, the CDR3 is TGTGCCAGCAGCCACACTGGCTTTTGGGGCTCCTACGAGCAGTACTTC.

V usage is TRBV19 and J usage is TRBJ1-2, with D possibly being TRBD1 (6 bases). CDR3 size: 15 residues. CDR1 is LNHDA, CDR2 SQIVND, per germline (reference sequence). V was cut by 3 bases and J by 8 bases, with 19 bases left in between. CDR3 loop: CASSISGPGEGGYTF. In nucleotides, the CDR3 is TGTGCCAGTAGTATCTCAGGACCAGGGGAGGGAGGCTACACCTTC.

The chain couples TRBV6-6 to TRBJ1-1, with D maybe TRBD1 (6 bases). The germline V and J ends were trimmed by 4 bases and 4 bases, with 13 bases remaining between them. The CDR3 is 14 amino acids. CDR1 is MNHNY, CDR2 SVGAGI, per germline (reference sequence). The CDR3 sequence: CASSSGGGITEAFF. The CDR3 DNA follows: TGTGCCAGCAGTTCGGGAGGGGGGATCACTGAAGCTTTCTTT.

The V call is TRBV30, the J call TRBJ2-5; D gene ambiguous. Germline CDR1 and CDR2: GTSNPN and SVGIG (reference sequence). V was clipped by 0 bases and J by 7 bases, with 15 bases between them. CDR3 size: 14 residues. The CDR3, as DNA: TGTGCCTGGAGTGTACCCCTCCCTGGTGGGACCCAGTACTTC. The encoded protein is CAWSVPLPGGTQYF.

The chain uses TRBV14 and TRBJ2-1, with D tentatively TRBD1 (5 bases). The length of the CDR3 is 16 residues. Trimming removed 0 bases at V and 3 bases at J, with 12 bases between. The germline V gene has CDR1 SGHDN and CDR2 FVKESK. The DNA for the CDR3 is TGTGCCAGCAGCCAAGATAGGGCAGGGTACTACAATGAGCAGTTCTTC. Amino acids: CASSQDRAGYYNEQFF.